The present entry profiles one T cell receptor beta chain with its context. The data originate from a study of blood T cell repertoires in COVID-19. The wider study: Specimens from acute and convalescent COVID-19 originated in the United States, Italy and Spain. PBMCs, B-cell-depleted T cells, or T cells provided the cDNA or gDNA that made up the material.

The CDR3 contains 14 residues. V shed 4 bases and J 14 bases; nucleotides not matched to a gene: 10. Germline CDR1 is LGHDT and CDR2 is YNNKEL (reference sequence). This table comes from immunoSEQ multiplex PCR, and its TCRdb copy is limited to in-frame clones, with some not included. The sample consists of about 87,000 clones, around 86% of them appearing once. The source is a man aged 40-49 years with acute or convalescent COVID-19. The chain couples TRBV3-1 (or the pseudogene TRBV3-2) to TRBJ2-3, with 12 bases matching TRBD2. The sequencing input was peripheral blood. CDR3 nucleotides: TGTGCCAGCAGCCCGCCGTATGAGACTAGCGGGAGGTATTTT. As protein: CASSPPYETSGRYF.